This TCR beta chain was profiled in a study of cytomegalovirus exposure and HLA in healthy donors. Study information: Around 200 million T cells yielded 120 million or so unique TCR beta sequences, as an earlier analysis found.

The PCR ran on 60 Vbeta and 13 Jbeta primers. The method was immunoSEQ multiplex PCR; TCRdb's version includes in-frame clones alone and lacks a portion of them. The table shows about 140,000 clones, with 80% occurring only once. The V gene lost 3 bases and the J gene lost 3 bases, with 12 bases spanning the gap. The CDR3 totals 13 residues. Germline loops: CDR1 SQVTM, CDR2 ANQGSEA. The sequencing sample was made of PBMCs. This TCR derives from a man aged 25 to 40 in good health and CMV-seronegative. This chain links TRBV29-1 with TRBJ2-7; maybe TRBD2 (7 bases). The CDR3, as DNA: TGCAGCGTTGAGGGAGGGACAAACTACGAGCAGTACTTC. Translating gives CSVEGGTNYEQYF.